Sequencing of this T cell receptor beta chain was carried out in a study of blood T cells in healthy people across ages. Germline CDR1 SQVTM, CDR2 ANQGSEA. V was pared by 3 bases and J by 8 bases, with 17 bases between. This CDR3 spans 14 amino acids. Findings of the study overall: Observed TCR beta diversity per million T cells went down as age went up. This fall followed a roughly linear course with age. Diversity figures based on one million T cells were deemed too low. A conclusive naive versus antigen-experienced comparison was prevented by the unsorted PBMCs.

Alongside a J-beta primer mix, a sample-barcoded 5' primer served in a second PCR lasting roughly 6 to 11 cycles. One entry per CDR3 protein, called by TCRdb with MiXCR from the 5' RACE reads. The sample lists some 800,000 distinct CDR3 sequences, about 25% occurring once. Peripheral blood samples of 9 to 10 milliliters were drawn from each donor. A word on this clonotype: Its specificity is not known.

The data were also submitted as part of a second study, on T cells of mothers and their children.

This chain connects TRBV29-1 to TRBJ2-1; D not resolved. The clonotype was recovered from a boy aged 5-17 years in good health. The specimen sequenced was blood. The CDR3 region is CSVDALFGLDEQFF. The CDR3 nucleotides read TGCAGCGTTGATGCCCTTTTTGGGCTGGATGAGCAGTTCTTC.